Only a few counts were recorded for the clone carrying this T cell receptor (beta chain). Its antigen is currently unknown. Generation of TCR cDNA used 5'RACE template switching (which added a universal primer site and UMIs). TCRdb passed the 5' RACE reads through MiXCR, listing each CDR3 protein once. The sample has hundreds of thousands of distinct CDR3 sequences; about 14% are singletons. The data were obtained in a study of T cells after yellow fever vaccination. Study conclusions and caveats: Subsequent to the booster, the majority of primary-vaccination clones reappeared (96% CD4, 80% to 90% CD8). Weaker, the secondary response peaked sooner, at day 5 versus 15. Abundant clonotypes from the bulk population could contaminate FACS-sorted repertoires.

The ends were cut back, 4 bases at V and 8 bases at J, with 9 bases in the middle. Per the germline V gene, CDR1 is MNHEY and CDR2 is SMNVEV (reference sequence). This CDR3 spans 12 amino acids. The rearrangement uses TRBV27 and TRBJ2-1, with D unresolved. This receptor was obtained from a man in his thirties or forties who received the YFV17D yellow fever vaccine. The sequencing used PBMCs, collected on the day of the yellow fever booster vaccination. CDR3 amino acids: CASSSRWDEQFF. CDR3 DNA: TGTGCCAGCAGTTCGAGGTGGGATGAGCAGTTCTTC.